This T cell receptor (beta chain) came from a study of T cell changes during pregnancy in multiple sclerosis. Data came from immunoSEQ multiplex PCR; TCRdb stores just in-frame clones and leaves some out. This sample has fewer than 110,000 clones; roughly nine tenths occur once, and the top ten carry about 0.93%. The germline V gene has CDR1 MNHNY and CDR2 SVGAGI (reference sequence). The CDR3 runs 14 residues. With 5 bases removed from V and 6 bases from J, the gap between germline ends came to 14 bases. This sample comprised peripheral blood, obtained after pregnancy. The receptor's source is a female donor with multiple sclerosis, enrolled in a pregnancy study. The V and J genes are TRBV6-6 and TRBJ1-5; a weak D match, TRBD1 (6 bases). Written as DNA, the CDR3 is TGTGCCAGCAGTCTACGGGGGGCGGGTCAGCCCCAGCATTTT. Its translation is CASSLRGAGQPQHF.